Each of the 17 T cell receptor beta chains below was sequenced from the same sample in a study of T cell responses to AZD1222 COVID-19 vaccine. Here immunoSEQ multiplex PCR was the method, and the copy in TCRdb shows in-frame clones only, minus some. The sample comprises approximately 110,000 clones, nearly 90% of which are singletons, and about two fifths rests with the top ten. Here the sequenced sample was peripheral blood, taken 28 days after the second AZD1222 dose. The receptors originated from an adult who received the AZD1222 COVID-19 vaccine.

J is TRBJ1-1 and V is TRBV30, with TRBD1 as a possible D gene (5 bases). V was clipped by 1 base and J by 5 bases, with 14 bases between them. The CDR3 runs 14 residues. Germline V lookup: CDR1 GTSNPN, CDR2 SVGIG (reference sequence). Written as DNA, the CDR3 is TGTGCCTGGAGTGAGGGACGGGTGGGAACTGAAGCTTTCTTT. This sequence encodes CAWSEGRVGTEAFF.

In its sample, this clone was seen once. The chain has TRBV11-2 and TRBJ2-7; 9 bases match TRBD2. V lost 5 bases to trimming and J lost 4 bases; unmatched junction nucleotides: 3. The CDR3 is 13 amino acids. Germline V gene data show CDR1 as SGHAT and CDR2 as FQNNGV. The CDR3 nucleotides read TGTGCCAGCAGCAGGACTAGCGCTTACGAGCAGTACTTC. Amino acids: CASSRTSAYEQYF.

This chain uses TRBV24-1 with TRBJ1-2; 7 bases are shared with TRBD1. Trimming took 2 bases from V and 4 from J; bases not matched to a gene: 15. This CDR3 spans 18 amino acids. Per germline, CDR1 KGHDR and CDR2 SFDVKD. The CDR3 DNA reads TGTGCCACCAGTGATTCCAGAGGATATGACAGGGAGGGCTATGGCTACACCTTC. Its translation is CATSDSRGYDREGYGYTF.

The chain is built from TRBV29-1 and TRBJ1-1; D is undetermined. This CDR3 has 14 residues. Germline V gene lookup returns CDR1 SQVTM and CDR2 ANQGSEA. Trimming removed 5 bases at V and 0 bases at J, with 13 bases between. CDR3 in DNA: TGCAGCGTTCAAGGTCGTCTGATGAACACTGAAGCTTTCTTT. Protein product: CSVQGRLMNTEAFF.

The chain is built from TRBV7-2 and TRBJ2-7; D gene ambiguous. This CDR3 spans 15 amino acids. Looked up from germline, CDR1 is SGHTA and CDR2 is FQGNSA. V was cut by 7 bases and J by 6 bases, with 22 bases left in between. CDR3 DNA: TGTGCCAGCATCCAACTACGGACCGCAACGGGCGAGCAGTACTTC. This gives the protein CASIQLRTATGEQYF. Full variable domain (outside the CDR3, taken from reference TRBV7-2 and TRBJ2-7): GAGVSQSPSNKVTEKGKDVELRCDPISGHTALYWYRQSLGQGLEFLIYFQGNSAPDKSGLPSDRFSAERTGGSVSTLTIQRTQQEDSAVYLCASIQLRTATGEQYFGPGTRLTVT.

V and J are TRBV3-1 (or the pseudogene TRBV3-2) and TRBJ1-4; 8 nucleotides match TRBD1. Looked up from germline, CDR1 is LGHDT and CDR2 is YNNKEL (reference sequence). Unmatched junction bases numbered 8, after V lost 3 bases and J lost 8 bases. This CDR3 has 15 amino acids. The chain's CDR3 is CASSHPGTGPEKLFF. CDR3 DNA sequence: TGTGCCAGCAGCCATCCCGGGACAGGTCCAGAAAAACTGTTTTTT.

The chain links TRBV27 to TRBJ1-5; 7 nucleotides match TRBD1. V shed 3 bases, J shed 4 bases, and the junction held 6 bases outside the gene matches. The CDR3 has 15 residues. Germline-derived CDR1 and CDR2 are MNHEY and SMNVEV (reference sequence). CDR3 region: CASSLGGTVNQPQHF. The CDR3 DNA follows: TGTGCCAGCAGTTTGGGGGGGACAGTAAATCAGCCCCAGCATTTT.

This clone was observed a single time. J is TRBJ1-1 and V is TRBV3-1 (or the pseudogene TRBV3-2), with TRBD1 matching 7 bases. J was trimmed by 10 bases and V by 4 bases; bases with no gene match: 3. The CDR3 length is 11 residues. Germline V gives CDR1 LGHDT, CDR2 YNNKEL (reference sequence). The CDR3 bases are TGTGCCAGCAGCCGACAGGGAAGAGCTTTCTTT. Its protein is CASSRQGRAFF.

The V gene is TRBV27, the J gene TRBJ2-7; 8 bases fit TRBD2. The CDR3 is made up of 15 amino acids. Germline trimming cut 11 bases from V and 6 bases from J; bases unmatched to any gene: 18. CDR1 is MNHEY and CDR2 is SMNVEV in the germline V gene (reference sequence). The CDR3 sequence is CAASPSGSFGGEQYF. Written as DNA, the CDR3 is TGTGCCGCTTCCCCGAGCGGGAGCTTTGGAGGCGAGCAGTACTTC.

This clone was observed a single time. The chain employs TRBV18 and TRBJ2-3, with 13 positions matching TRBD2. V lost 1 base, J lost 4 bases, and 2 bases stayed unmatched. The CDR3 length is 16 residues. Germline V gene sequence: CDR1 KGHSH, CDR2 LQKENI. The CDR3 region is CASSPRTSGSADTQYF. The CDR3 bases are TGTGCCAGCTCACCACGGACTAGCGGGAGTGCAGATACGCAGTATTTT.

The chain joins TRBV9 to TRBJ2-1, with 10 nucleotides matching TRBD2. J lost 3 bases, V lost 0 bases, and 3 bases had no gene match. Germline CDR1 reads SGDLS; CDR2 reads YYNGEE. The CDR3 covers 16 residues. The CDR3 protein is CASSVGLAGLYNEQFF. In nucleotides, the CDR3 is TGTGCCAGCAGCGTAGGACTAGCGGGCCTCTACAATGAGCAGTTCTTC.

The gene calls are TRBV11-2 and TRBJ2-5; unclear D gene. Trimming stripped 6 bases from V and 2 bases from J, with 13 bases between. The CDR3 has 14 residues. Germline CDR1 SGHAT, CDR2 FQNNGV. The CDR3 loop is CASSFGLSQETQYF. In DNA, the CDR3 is TGTGCCAGCAGTTTCGGGCTCAGTCAAGAGACCCAGTACTTC.

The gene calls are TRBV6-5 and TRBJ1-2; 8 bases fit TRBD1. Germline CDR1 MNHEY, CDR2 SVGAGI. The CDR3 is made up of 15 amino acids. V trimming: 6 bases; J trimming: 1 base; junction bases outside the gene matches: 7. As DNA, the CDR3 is TGTGCCAGCAGCCGCTCTGGACAGGGTAACTATGGCTACACCTTC. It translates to CASSRSGQGNYGYTF.

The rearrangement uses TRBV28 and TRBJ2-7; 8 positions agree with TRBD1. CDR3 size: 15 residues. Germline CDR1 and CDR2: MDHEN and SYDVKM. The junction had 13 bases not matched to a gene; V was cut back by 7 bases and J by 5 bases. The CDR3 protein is CASIPTGAFRDEQYF. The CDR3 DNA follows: TGTGCCAGCATTCCGACAGGGGCTTTCAGGGACGAGCAGTACTTC. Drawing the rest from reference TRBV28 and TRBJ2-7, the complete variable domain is DVKVTQSSRYLVKRTGEKVFLECVQDMDHENMFWYRQDPGLGLRLIYFSYDVKMKEKGDIPEGYSVSREKKERFSLILESASTNQTSMYLCASIPTGAFRDEQYFGPGTRLTVT.

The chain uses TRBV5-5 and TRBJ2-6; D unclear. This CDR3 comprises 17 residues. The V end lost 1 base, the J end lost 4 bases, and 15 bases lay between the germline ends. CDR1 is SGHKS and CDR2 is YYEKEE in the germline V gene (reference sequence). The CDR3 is CASSLSTASAGANVLTF. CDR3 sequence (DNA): TGTGCCAGCAGCTTGTCCACAGCCTCAGCGGGGGCCAACGTCCTGACTTTC. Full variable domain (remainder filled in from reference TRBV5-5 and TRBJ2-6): DAGVTQSPTHLIKTRGQQVTLRCSPISGHKSVSWYQQVLGQGPQFIFQYYEKEERGRGNFPDRFSARQFPNYSSELNVNALLLGDSALYLCASSLSTASAGANVLTFGAGSRLTVL.

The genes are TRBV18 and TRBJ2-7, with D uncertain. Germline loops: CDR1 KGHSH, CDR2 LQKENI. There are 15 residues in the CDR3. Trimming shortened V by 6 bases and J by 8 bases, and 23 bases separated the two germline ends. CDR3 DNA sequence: TGTGCCAGCTCCCCCAACCCGGGCCTTTCAGCCCAGCAGTACTTC. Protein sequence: CASSPNPGLSAQQYF. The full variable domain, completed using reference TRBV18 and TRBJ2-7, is NAGVMQNPRHLVRRRGQEARLRCSPMKGHSHVYWYRQLPEEGLKFMVYLQKENIIDESGMPKERFSAEFPKEGPSILRIQQVVRGDSAAYFCASSPNPGLSAQQYFGPGTRLTVT.

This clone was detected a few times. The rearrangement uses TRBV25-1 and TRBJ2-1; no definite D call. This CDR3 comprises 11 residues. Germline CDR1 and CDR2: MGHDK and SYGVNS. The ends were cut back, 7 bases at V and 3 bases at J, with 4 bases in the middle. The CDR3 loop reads CASKDYNEQFF. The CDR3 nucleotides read TGTGCCAGCAAGGACTACAATGAGCAGTTCTTC.